The sample holds many counts of the clone carrying this TCR beta chain. This sample was included in a study of regulatory T cells in long-lasting Graves disease. The germline V gene has CDR1 SGHAT and CDR2 FQNNGV. CDR3 size: 11 residues. V lost 6 bases and J 7 bases, leaving 10 bases between the germline ends. Time point indicated: newly diagnosed GD, antithyroid drugs for less than 3 months. The TCR library was made from RNA extracted from PBMCs. For TCR beta, libraries came from iRepertoire HTBI primers and Arm-PCR of CDR3 regions. Using its own MiXCR run on the multiplex PCR reads, TCRdb lists one record per CDR3 protein. In the table there are approximately 300,000 distinct CDR3 sequences, 18% of which are singletons.

The chain is built from TRBV11-2 and TRBJ2-7; D perhaps matches TRBD1 (6 bases). The starting material was peripheral blood mononuclear cells (PBMCs), obtained at new diagnosis, from a patient treated with antithyroid drugs. This clonotype originated in a female donor with Graves disease. This chain's CDR3 is CASRYTGEQYF. The CDR3, as DNA: TGTGCCAGCAGATACACAGGGGAGCAGTACTTC.